Listed here are 19 T cell receptor beta chains from one sample, sequenced in a study of blood T cell repertoires in COVID-19. Here immunoSEQ multiplex PCR was the method, and the copy in TCRdb shows in-frame clones only, minus some. The top ten hold 1.7% of the sample, which has under 300,000 clones, 89% seen once. Sequencing used PBMCs or T cells enriched from blood (not recorded which). The source is a woman aged 40 to 50 who had recovered from COVID-19.

The V call is TRBV14, the J call TRBJ2-1; D is unclear. Germline CDR1 is SGHDN and CDR2 is FVKESK. The CDR3 covers 17 residues. Trimming stripped 0 bases from V and 0 bases from J, with 12 bases between. CDR3 loop: CASSQERFRSSYNEQFF. The CDR3 DNA reads TGTGCCAGCAGCCAAGAGAGATTCCGTAGCTCCTACAATGAGCAGTTCTTC.

This clone was observed a few times. The chain couples TRBV2 to TRBJ1-5; no clear D gene. The V end lost 3 bases, the J end lost 2 bases, and 11 bases lay between the germline ends. Germline loops: CDR1 SNHLY, CDR2 FYNNEI. CDR3 length equals 15 residues. The CDR3 region has the DNA TGTGCCAGCAGTGATGGGCAAATCCGCAATCAGCCCCAGCATTTT. It is translated as CASSDGQIRNQPQHF.

This chain links TRBV11-3 with TRBJ2-2; no clear D gene. Germline CDR1 SGHNT, CDR2 YENEEA. With 2 bases removed from V and 3 bases from J, the gap between germline ends came to 4 bases. This CDR3 region has 13 residues. CDR3 sequence reads: CASSLRYTGELFF. The CDR3 bases are TGTGCCAGCAGCTTACGGTACACCGGGGAGCTGTTTTTT.

The chain joins TRBV18 to TRBJ1-1; the D gene is possibly TRBD1 (6 bases). Germline assignment: CDR1 KGHSH and CDR2 LQKENI. This CDR3 region has 14 residues. Trimming left V 6 bases short and J 3 bases short, with 14 bases between. The CDR3, as DNA: TGTGCCAGCTCCGCCGGTACAGGGTACACTGAAGCTTTCTTT. Encoded protein: CASSAGTGYTEAFF. Looking up the rest from reference TRBV18 and TRBJ1-1 gives the full variable domain: NAGVMQNPRHLVRRRGQEARLRCSPMKGHSHVYWYRQLPEEGLKFMVYLQKENIIDESGMPKERFSAEFPKEGPSILRIQQVVRGDSAAYFCASSAGTGYTEAFFGQGTRLTVV.

The chain employs TRBV30 and TRBJ1-2; 12 bases map to TRBD1. Germline CDR1 is GTSNPN and CDR2 is SVGIG (reference sequence). V lost 5 bases, J lost 4 bases, and 5 bases stayed unmatched. The CDR3 is made up of 14 amino acids. CDR3 sequence (DNA): TGTGCCTGGGGGACAGGGGGCGCGATCTATGGCTACACCTTC. This translates into CAWGTGGAIYGYTF.

The CDR3 sequence is CASSPPSARYGYTF. CDR3 nucleotides: TGTGCCAGCTCACCACCGAGCGCGCGCTATGGCTACACCTTC. The V call is TRBV18, the J call TRBJ1-2, with D unclear. Germline V gene lookup returns CDR1 KGHSH and CDR2 LQKENI. This CDR3 has 14 residues. Trimming took off 0 bases at V and 4 bases at J, with 9 bases between the two ends.

This CDR3 is CASSFDSRHLNTEAFF. DNA of the CDR3: TGCGCCAGCAGCTTTGATTCCAGACATCTGAACACTGAAGCTTTCTTT. J is TRBJ1-1 and V is TRBV5-1; D is ambiguous. The CDR3 consists of 16 residues. Germline CDR1 is SGHRS and CDR2 is YFSETQ. V was clipped by 2 bases and J by 0 bases, with 14 bases between them.

The chain recombines TRBV27 with TRBJ1-4; 7 positions match TRBD1. The CDR3 sequence is 14 residues long. Losses at the gene ends were 5 bases for V and 6 bases for J; bases not matched to a gene: 6. Germline V gives CDR1 MNHEY, CDR2 SMNVEV (reference sequence). CDR3 nucleotides: TGTGCCAGCAGTCGGGACAGCAATTATGAAAAACTGTTTTTT. This sequence encodes CASSRDSNYEKLFF.

This clone was recorded once. This chain links TRBV30 with TRBJ2-3; 7 positions match TRBD2. Trimming at V came to 2 bases and at J to 0 bases, leaving 5 bases not matched to a gene. The germline gives CDR1 GTSNPN, CDR2 SVGIG (reference sequence). The CDR3 totals 15 residues. The CDR3 bases are TGTGCCTGGAGTCGAGCGGGATTTAGCACAGATACGCAGTATTTT. It codes for CAWSRAGFSTDTQYF.

V usage is TRBV5-1 and J usage is TRBJ2-7, with 13 bases that match TRBD2. The germline CDR1 and CDR2 sequences are SGHRS and YFSETQ. The CDR3 is made up of 19 amino acids. The V gene end was trimmed by 3 bases and the J gene end by 0 bases; junction bases not matched to a gene: 12. CDR3: CASSSSTGLAGTYSYEQYF. CDR3 sequence (DNA): TGCGCCAGCAGCTCCTCAACGGGACTAGCGGGAACCTACTCCTACGAGCAGTACTTC.

V and J are TRBV19 and TRBJ1-2; 7 bases line up with TRBD1. The trim removed 4 bases at V and 5 bases at J, leaving 16 bases unmatched. The CDR3 is made up of 17 amino acids. CDR1 and CDR2 from the germline V gene are LNHDA and SQIVND (reference sequence). The CDR3 here is CASSNALGQAGRYGYTF. As DNA, the CDR3 is TGTGCCAGTAGTAACGCACTCGGACAGGCAGGACGGTATGGCTACACCTTC.

The rearrangement joins TRBV6-5 to TRBJ1-1; 8 bases agree with TRBD1. This CDR3 has 16 amino acids. Germline V lookup: CDR1 MNHEY, CDR2 SVGAGI. The ends lost 4 bases at V and 4 bases at J; junction bases unmatched: 11. The CDR3 reads CASSLDRTGRGTEAFF. CDR3 nucleotides: TGTGCCAGCAGTTTAGACAGGACAGGGAGGGGCACTGAAGCTTTCTTT.

A few counts support this clone. The chain couples TRBV18 to TRBJ1-3, with a possible D match to TRBD1 (6 bases). Trimming pared 3 bases from V and 0 bases from J, leaving 12 bases between. This CDR3 spans 16 amino acids. Germline V CDR1 and CDR2: KGHSH, LQKENI. The CDR3 bases are TGTGCCAGCTCACCGTGGCCACAGGGCTCTGGAAACACCATATATTTT. It is translated as CASSPWPQGSGNTIYF.

A note on this clone: A read error may produce the germline difference seen at one junction end. This rearrangement joins TRBV11-2 to TRBJ2-7; possibly TRBD1 for D (6 bases). The CDR3 totals 20 residues. From germline, CDR1 is SGHAT and CDR2 FQNNGV. The CDR3 sequence is CASSLDRRLGLTGLGYGQYF. CDR3 DNA: TGTGCCAGCAGCTTAGATAGGCGTCTCGGGTTGACAGGCTTAGGCTACGGGCAGTACTTC. The whole variable domain, remainder taken from reference TRBV11-2 and TRBJ2-7, is EAGVAQSPRYKIIEKRQSVAFWCNPISGHATLYWYQQILGQGPKLLIQFQNNGVVDDSQLPKDRFSAERLKGVDSTLKIQPAKLEDSAVYLCASSLDRRLGLTGLGYGQYFGPGTRLTVT.

V and J are TRBV5-1 and TRBJ2-3; 8 bases fit TRBD2. CDR3 length: 16 amino acids. Looked up from germline, CDR1 is SGHRS and CDR2 is YFSETQ. Losses at the gene ends were 6 bases for V and 2 bases for J; bases not matched to a gene: 11. The CDR3 spells CASTTTAGGLTDTQYF. Written as DNA, the CDR3 is TGCGCCAGCACCACCACCGCGGGGGGCCTCACAGATACGCAGTATTTT.

The chain uses TRBV19 and TRBJ2-7; the match to TRBD1 covers 9 bases. The CDR3 runs 13 residues. The V gene's germline CDR1 is LNHDA and CDR2 SQIVND (reference sequence). The J segment lost 4 bases and the V segment lost 5 bases, leaving 3 bases of the junction unmatched. The CDR3 nucleotides read TGTGCCAGTAGTTCGGGGACAGGGTACGAGCAGTACTTC. Translating it yields CASSSGTGYEQYF.

This clone was seen a single time. The V call is TRBV19, the J call TRBJ1-2, with D maybe TRBD1 (6 bases). The CDR3 runs to 12 residues. Germline assignment: CDR1 LNHDA and CDR2 SQIVND (reference sequence). The germline V and J ends were trimmed by 4 bases and 8 bases, with 11 bases remaining between them. CDR3 coding DNA: TGTGCCAGTAGTACCGACAGGTTCGGCTACACCTTC. Translating gives CASSTDRFGYTF.

The chain carries TRBV9 and TRBJ2-5; a possible D gene is TRBD1 (6 bases). Between the trimmed V and J ends, which lost 5 bases and 0 bases, there was a span of 8 bases. Germline V CDR1 and CDR2: SGDLS, YYNGEE. The CDR3 runs 13 residues. CDR3 bases: TGTGCCAGCAGTAGGGGGTACCAAGAGACCCAGTACTTC. As protein: CASSRGYQETQYF.

The chain uses TRBV29-1 and TRBJ2-3; 10 nucleotides match TRBD1. The V gene end was trimmed by 7 bases and the J gene end by 4 bases; junction bases not matched to a gene: 8. Germline V gives CDR1 SQVTM, CDR2 ANQGSEA. The CDR3 spans 14 residues. CDR3 region: CSEMTGGPSDTQYF. CDR3 DNA sequence: TGCAGCGAAATGACAGGGGGCCCTTCAGATACGCAGTATTTT.